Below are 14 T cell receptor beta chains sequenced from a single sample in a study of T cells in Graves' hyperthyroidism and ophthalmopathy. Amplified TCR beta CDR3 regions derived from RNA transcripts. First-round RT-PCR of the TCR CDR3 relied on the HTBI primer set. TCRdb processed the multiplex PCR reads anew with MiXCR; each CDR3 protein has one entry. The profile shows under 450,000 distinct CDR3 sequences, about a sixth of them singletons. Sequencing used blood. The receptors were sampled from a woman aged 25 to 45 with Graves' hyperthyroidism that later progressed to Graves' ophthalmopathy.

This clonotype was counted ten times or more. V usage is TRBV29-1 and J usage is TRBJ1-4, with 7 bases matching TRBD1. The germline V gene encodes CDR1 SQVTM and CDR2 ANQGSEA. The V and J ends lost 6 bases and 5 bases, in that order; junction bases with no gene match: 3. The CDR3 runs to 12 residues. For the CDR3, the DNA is TGCAGCGTACAGGGGCCGAATGAAAAACTGTTTTTT. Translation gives CSVQGPNEKLFF.

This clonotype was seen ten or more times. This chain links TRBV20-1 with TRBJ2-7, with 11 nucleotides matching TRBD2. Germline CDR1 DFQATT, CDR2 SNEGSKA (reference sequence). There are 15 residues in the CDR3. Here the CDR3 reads CSRGRRLAGIYEQYF. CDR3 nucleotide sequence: TGCAGCCGCGGAAGGCGACTAGCGGGAATCTACGAGCAGTACTTC.

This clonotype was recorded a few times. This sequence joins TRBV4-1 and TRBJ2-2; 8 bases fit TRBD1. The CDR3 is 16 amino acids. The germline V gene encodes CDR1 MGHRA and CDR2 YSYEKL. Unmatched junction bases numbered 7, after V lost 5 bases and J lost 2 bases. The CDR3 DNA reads TGCGCCAGCAGCGCCCAGGGGGCGCCTAACACCGGGGAGCTGTTTTTT. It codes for CASSAQGAPNTGELFF.

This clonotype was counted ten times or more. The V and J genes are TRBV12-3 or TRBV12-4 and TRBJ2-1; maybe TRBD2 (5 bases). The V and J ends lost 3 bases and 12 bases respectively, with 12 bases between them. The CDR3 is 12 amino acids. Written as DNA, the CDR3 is TGTGCCAGCAGTTTGGTCGGGAAAGGGCAGTTCTTC. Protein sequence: CASSLVGKGQFF.

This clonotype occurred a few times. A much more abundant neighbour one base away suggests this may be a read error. CDR3 protein: CAISARQKDLYEQYF. CDR3 bases: TGTGCCATCAGTGCCCGACAGAAAGACCTCTACGAGCAGTACTTC. The rearrangement joins TRBV10-3 to TRBJ2-7, with TRBD1 as a possible D gene (5 bases). Germline CDR1 is ENHRY and CDR2 is SYGVKD. The CDR3 consists of 15 residues. The V gene lost 4 bases and the J gene lost 3 bases, with 16 bases spanning the gap.

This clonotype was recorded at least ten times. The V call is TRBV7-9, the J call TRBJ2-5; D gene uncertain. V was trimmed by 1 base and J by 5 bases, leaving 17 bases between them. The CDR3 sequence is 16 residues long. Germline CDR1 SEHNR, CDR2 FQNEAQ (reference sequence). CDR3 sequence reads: CASSLVHSSGWETQYF. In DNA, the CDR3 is TGTGCCAGCAGCTTAGTGCATTCGTCCGGGTGGGAGACCCAGTACTTC.

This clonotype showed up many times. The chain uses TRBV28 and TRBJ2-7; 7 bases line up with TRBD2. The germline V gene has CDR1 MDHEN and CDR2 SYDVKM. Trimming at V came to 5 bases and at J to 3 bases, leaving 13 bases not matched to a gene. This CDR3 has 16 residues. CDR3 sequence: CASSLARDGGSYEQYF. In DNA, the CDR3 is TGTGCCAGCAGTCTAGCCCGGGACGGCGGGAGCTACGAGCAGTACTTC.

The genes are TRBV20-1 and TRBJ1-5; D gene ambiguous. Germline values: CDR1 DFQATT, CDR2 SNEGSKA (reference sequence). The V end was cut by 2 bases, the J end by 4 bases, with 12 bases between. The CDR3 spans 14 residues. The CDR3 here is CSARSETWNQPQHF. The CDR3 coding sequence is TGCAGTGCTAGATCTGAAACGTGGAATCAGCCCCAGCATTTT.

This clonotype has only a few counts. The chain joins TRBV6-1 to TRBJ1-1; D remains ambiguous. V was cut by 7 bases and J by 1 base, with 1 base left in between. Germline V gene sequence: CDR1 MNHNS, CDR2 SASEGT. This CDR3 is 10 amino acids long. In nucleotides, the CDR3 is TGTGCCAGCACGAACACTGAAGCTTTCTTT. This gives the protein CASTNTEAFF.

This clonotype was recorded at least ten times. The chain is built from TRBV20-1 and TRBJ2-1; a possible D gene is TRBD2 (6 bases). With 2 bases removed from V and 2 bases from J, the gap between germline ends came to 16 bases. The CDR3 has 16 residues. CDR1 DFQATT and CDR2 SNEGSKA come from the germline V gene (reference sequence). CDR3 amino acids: CSARSPLRGTYNEQFF. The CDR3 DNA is TGCAGTGCTAGATCCCCTCTTCGGGGGACCTACAATGAGCAGTTCTTC.

Here the CDR3 reads CSASVGGTGYMNTEAFF. CDR3 sequence (DNA): TGCAGTGCTAGTGTAGGTGGGACAGGCTATATGAACACTGAAGCTTTCTTT. The chain has TRBV20-1 and TRBJ1-1, with 8 bases that match TRBD1. The CDR3 runs 17 residues. The germline gives CDR1 DFQATT, CDR2 SNEGSKA (reference sequence). J gave up 0 bases and V 3 bases, and 12 bases lay outside the gene matches.

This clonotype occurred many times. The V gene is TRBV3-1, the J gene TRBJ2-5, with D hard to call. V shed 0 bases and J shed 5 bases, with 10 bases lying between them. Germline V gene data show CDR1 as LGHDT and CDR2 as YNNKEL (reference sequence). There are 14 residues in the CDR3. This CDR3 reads CASSQEGRWETQYF. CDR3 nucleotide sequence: TGTGCCAGCAGCCAAGAAGGGCGTTGGGAGACCCAGTACTTC.

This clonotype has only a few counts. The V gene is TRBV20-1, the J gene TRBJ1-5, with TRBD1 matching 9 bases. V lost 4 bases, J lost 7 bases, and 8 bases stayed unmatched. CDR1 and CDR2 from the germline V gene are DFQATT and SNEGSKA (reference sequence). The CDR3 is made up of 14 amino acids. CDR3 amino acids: CSAMGQGFIQPQHF. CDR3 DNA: TGCAGTGCTATGGGACAGGGTTTTATCCAGCCCCAGCATTTT.

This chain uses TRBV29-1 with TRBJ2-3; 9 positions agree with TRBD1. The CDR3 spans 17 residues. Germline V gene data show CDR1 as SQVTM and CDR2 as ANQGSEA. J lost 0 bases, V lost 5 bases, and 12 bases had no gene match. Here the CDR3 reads CSVHSKSGTGSTDTQYF. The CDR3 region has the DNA TGCAGCGTTCACTCCAAGTCCGGGACAGGGAGCACAGATACGCAGTATTTT.